A single sample is the source of the 10 T cell receptor beta chains below, sequenced in a study of T cell repertoires in cytomegalovirus infection. TCRdb reprocessed the reads via MiXCR and lists one record per CDR3 protein. The repertoire holds 150,000 to 200,000 distinct CDR3 sequences, over 25% seen once, with approximately 30% in the top ten. Sequenced material: PBMCs. These receptor sequences come from a human donor in good health (CMV status not recorded). Some clones in this sample may be carry-over from other donors' samples.

The chain employs TRBV19 and TRBJ2-7; a possible D gene is TRBD1 (6 bases). The length of the CDR3 is 13 residues. Per the germline V gene, CDR1 is LNHDA and CDR2 is SQIVND (reference sequence). Trimming stripped 6 bases from V and 5 bases from J, with 14 bases between. CDR3 DNA sequence: TGTGCCAGTAGCCCACAGGGTACCAACGAGCAGTACTTC. It codes for CASSPQGTNEQYF.

The chain carries TRBV7-2 and TRBJ2-5; tentatively, D is TRBD1 (6 bases). The CDR3 covers 15 residues. Germline values: CDR1 SGHTA, CDR2 FQGNSA. Trimming took 5 bases from V and 5 from J, leaving 18 bases between them. The CDR3 sequence is CASSLDAAQGETQYF. The CDR3 nucleotides are TGTGCCAGCAGCCTCGACGCCGCCCAGGGGGAGACCCAGTACTTC.

The rearrangement joins TRBV5-4 to TRBJ2-5; TRBD2 matches at 9 bases. CDR3 length equals 15 residues. Trimming took 4 bases from V and 1 from J; bases not matched to a gene: 5. CDR1 and CDR2 (germline): SGHNT, YYREEE (reference sequence). CDR3 sequence (DNA): TGTGCCAGCAGCCGCGGGGGGGCAGGCCAAGAGACCCAGTACTTC. It is translated as CASSRGGAGQETQYF.

V is TRBV20-1 and J is TRBJ1-5; the match to TRBD1 covers 7 bases. Per germline, CDR1 DFQATT and CDR2 SNEGSKA (reference sequence). This CDR3 has 14 residues. J gave up 3 bases and V 5 bases, and 7 bases lay outside the gene matches. The CDR3 sequence is CSASSGQSNQPQHF. As DNA, the CDR3 is TGCAGTGCTTCTTCGGGACAGTCCAATCAGCCCCAGCATTTT.

Many counts were recorded for this clonotype. The chain carries TRBV7-2 and TRBJ2-5; weak D call: TRBD1 (5 bases). V was cut by 3 bases and J by 3 bases, with 8 bases left in between. The germline gives CDR1 SGHTA, CDR2 FQGNSA. This CDR3 region has 13 residues. CDR3 amino acids: CASSLGQEETQYF. CDR3 sequence (DNA): TGTGCCAGCAGCTTGGGGCAGGAAGAGACCCAGTACTTC.

The genes are TRBV29-1 and TRBJ1-1, with D unclear. From germline, CDR1 is SQVTM and CDR2 ANQGSEA. Trimming cost V 7 bases and J 5 bases, with 17 bases left between them. The CDR3 spans 13 residues. The CDR3 region is CSAVEGSGTEAFF. CDR3 DNA: TGCAGCGCCGTAGAGGGATCGGGGACTGAAGCTTTCTTT. Full variable domain (remainder filled in from reference TRBV29-1 and TRBJ1-1): SAVISQKPSRDICQRGTSLTIQCQVDSQVTMMFWYRQQPGQSLTLIATANQGSEATYESGFVIDKFPISRPNLTFSTLTVSNMSPEDSSIYLCSAVEGSGTEAFFGQGTRLTVV.

This clonotype was counted a few times. The chain joins TRBV6-5 to TRBJ2-7; possibly TRBD1 or TRBD2 for D (6 bases each). Trimming cost V 7 bases and J 0 bases, with 16 bases left between them. The CDR3 covers 15 residues. Germline CDR1 reads MNHEY; CDR2 reads SVGAGI. Written as DNA, the CDR3 is TGTGCCAGCACTCCCGGGGGCCTACGCTCCTACGAGCAGTACTTC. Translating gives CASTPGGLRSYEQYF.

The genes are TRBV5-4 and TRBJ1-1, with D perhaps TRBD1 (5 bases). V was clipped by 3 bases and J by 2 bases, with 11 bases between them. The CDR3 consists of 14 residues. Germline-derived CDR1 and CDR2 are SGHNT and YYREEE (reference sequence). The CDR3 loop is CASSSNTGNTEAFF. The CDR3 DNA sequence: TGTGCCAGCAGCTCGAATACAGGCAACACTGAAGCTTTCTTT.

CDR3 DNA: TGTGCCAGCAGAGTGACACCGAACTATAATTCACCCCTCCACTTT. Translating gives CASRVTPNYNSPLHF. This chain links TRBV2 with TRBJ1-6; D uncertain. The V gene's germline CDR1 is SNHLY and CDR2 FYNNEI. There are 15 residues in the CDR3. V lost 6 bases and J 3 bases, leaving 12 bases between the germline ends.

There are a few counts of this clonotype. The chain recombines TRBV12-3 or TRBV12-4 with TRBJ1-3; D may be TRBD1 (6 bases). The CDR3 spans 16 residues. V lost 6 bases, J lost 1 base, and 16 bases lay in between. The CDR3 reads CASSPTGGPSGNTIYF. The CDR3 DNA is TGTGCCAGCAGCCCGACAGGAGGGCCTTCTGGAAACACCATATATTTT.